This record concerns one T cell receptor (beta chain) sequence. Some clones are missing from TCRdb's copy, which holds only in-frame ones; the method was immunoSEQ multiplex PCR. The data contain 95,000 to 150,000 clones, around 89% of them singletons. The data belong to a study of T cell responses to AZD1222 COVID-19 vaccine. This TCR was recovered from an adult in good health. Specimen: peripheral blood, collected on day 0 of AZD1222 vaccination.

CDR3 loop: CASSSGQPTEAFF. CDR3 coding DNA: TGCGCCAGCAGCTCTGGACAGCCTACTGAAGCTTTCTTT. The chain is built from TRBV5-1 and TRBJ1-1; TRBD1 is a possible D gene (6 bases). This CDR3 comprises 13 residues. V was clipped by 3 bases and J by 5 bases, with 11 bases between them. Germline values: CDR1 SGHRS, CDR2 YFSETQ.